These T cell receptor beta chains were read from a single sample in a study of tumor-infiltrating lymphocytes in localized non-small cell lung cancer. The protocol was immunoSEQ multiplex PCR, while the TCRdb copy is restricted to in-frame clones and leaves out a portion. The data contain more than 5,500 clones, 71% of them seen just once; the ten biggest clones take up around an eighth. The specimen sequenced was lung tumor tissue. Source of these receptors: a human donor with non-small cell lung cancer. CDR3s include the opening cysteine and the closing phenylalanine or tryptophan. The D gene is left open where the match is weak. Where a row states a size, it is once, few, many or the class of an expanded clone; other rows omit it.

J gene: TRBJ2-7
clone size: -
D gene: TRBD1
V gene: TRBV10-3
CDR3 length: 13
CDR3 protein: CAISRQGLHEQYF
CDR3 DNA: TGTGCCATCAGCAGACAGGGCCTCCACGAGCAGTACTTC

J gene: TRBJ1-2
clone size: -
D gene: -
V gene: TRBV19
CDR3 length: 15
CDR3 protein: CASSIAPGPNYGYTF
CDR3 DNA: TGTGCCAGTAGTATCGCCCCGGGACCGAACTATGGCTACACCTTC

J gene: TRBJ2-7
clone size: large
D gene: TRBD2
V gene: TRBV5-4
CDR3 length: 15
CDR3 protein: CASSFGTSGGYEQYF
CDR3 DNA: TGTGCCAGCAGCTTCGGGACTAGCGGGGGCTACGAGCAGTACTTC

J gene: TRBJ2-7
clone size: -
D gene: TRBD2
V gene: TRBV6-6
CDR3 length: 16
CDR3 protein: CASRAGGGGSSYEQYF
CDR3 DNA: TGTGCCAGCAGGGCTGGTGGGGGGGGGAGCTCCTACGAGCAGTACTTC

J gene: TRBJ2-6
clone size: few
D gene: -
V gene: TRBV7-3
CDR3 length: 16
CDR3 protein: CASSGESLSGANVLTF
CDR3 DNA: TGTGCCAGCAGTGGAGAGAGCCTTTCTGGGGCCAACGTCCTGACTTTC

J gene: TRBJ2-5
clone size: -
D gene: TRBD2
V gene: TRBV14
CDR3 length: 15
CDR3 protein: CASSPSRGGMLEQYF
CDR3 DNA: TGTGCCAGCAGCCCCTCACGGGGGGGTATGTTAGAGCAGTACTTC

J gene: TRBJ1-3
clone size: medium-sized
D gene: -
V gene: TRBV2
CDR3 length: 13
CDR3 protein: CASSWMSGNTIYF
CDR3 DNA: TGTGCCAGCAGTTGGATGTCTGGAAACACCATATATTTT

J gene: TRBJ1-2
clone size: -
D gene: -
V gene: TRBV7-9
CDR3 length: 14
CDR3 protein: CASSLRTGGASYTF
CDR3 DNA: TGTGCCAGCAGCTTAAGGACTGGGGGCGCGAGCTACACCTTC

J gene: TRBJ1-5
clone size: -
D gene: -
V gene: TRBV25-1
CDR3 length: 13
CDR3 protein: CASIPGGNQPQHF
CDR3 DNA: TGTGCCAGCATCCCTGGGGGCAATCAGCCCCAGCATTTT

J gene: TRBJ2-2
clone size: -
D gene: -
V gene: TRBV5-6
CDR3 length: 17
CDR3 protein: CASSLRGARWENGELFF
CDR3 DNA: TGTGCCAGCAGCTTGCGGGGGGCACGGTGGGAGAACGGGGAGCTGTTTTTT

J gene: TRBJ2-7
clone size: medium-sized
D gene: -
V gene: TRBV29-1
CDR3 length: 12
CDR3 protein: CSVAWGSYEQYF
CDR3 DNA: TGCAGCGTGGCGTGGGGGTCCTACGAGCAGTACTTC

J gene: TRBJ1-4
clone size: -
D gene: -
V gene: TRBV7-2
CDR3 length: 15
CDR3 protein: CASSFHRGSNEKLFF
CDR3 DNA: TGTGCCAGCAGCTTCCATCGGGGCAGTAATGAAAAACTGTTTTTT

J gene: TRBJ2-1
clone size: -
D gene: -
V gene: TRBV9
CDR3 length: 15
CDR3 protein: CASSVAGGPYNEQFF
CDR3 DNA: TGTGCCAGCAGCGTAGCCGGGGGACCCTACAATGAGCAGTTCTTC

J gene: TRBJ1-5
clone size: -
D gene: -
V gene: TRBV7-6
CDR3 length: 14
CDR3 protein: CASSLVDSNQPQHF
CDR3 DNA: TGTGCCAGCAGCTTAGTTGATAGCAATCAGCCCCAGCATTTT

J gene: TRBJ1-6
clone size: -
D gene: -
V gene: TRBV15
CDR3 length: 14
CDR3 protein: CATSSRVTGSPLHF
CDR3 DNA: TGTGCCACCAGCAGCAGGGTAACGGGATCACCCCTCCACTTT

J gene: TRBJ1-2
clone size: -
D gene: -
V gene: TRBV6-1
CDR3 length: 14
CDR3 protein: CASSPRPLIYGYTF
CDR3 DNA: TGTGCCAGCAGTCCACGACCCCTAATCTATGGCTACACCTTC

J gene: TRBJ1-2
clone size: few
D gene: TRBD1
V gene: TRBV4-1
CDR3 length: 15
CDR3 protein: CASSQRAGGDYGYTF
CDR3 DNA: TGCGCCAGCAGCCAGAGAGCAGGGGGCGACTATGGCTACACCTTC

J gene: TRBJ2-3
clone size: -
D gene: -
V gene: TRBV5-6
CDR3 length: 13
CDR3 protein: CASSFQGTDTQYF
CDR3 DNA: TGTGCCAGCAGTTTTCAGGGCACAGATACGCAGTATTTT

J gene: TRBJ1-2
clone size: -
D gene: -
V gene: TRBV5-4
CDR3 length: 15
CDR3 protein: CASSLVAAGGYGYTF
CDR3 DNA: TGTGCCAGCAGCTTGGTCGCGGCCGGAGGCTATGGCTACACCTTC

J gene: TRBJ2-3
clone size: -
D gene: TRBD2
V gene: TRBV7-3
CDR3 length: 15
CDR3 protein: CASSFSGGSTDTQYF
CDR3 DNA: TGTGCCAGCAGCTTTAGCGGGGGAAGCACAGATACGCAGTATTTT

J gene: TRBJ1-1
clone size: -
D gene: -
V gene: TRBV5-1
CDR3 length: 13
CDR3 protein: CASSAGPNTEAFF
CDR3 DNA: TGCGCCAGCAGCGCGGGGCCTAACACTGAAGCTTTCTTT

J gene: TRBJ2-5
clone size: -
D gene: -
V gene: TRBV9
CDR3 length: 14
CDR3 protein: CASSALFGEETQYF
CDR3 DNA: TGTGCCAGCAGCGCCTTATTTGGGGAAGAGACCCAGTACTTC

J gene: TRBJ1-6
clone size: -
D gene: -
V gene: TRBV4-3
CDR3 length: 13
CDR3 protein: CASGPLRTSPLHF
CDR3 DNA: TGCGCCAGCGGGCCGCTCCGGACCTCACCCCTCCACTTT

J gene: TRBJ1-6
clone size: -
D gene: -
V gene: TRBV30
CDR3 length: 16
CDR3 protein: CAWSDTSRGNGSPLHF
CDR3 DNA: TGTGCCTGGAGTGACACCAGTAGGGGGAATGGTTCACCCCTCCACTTT

J gene: TRBJ1-2
clone size: few
D gene: TRBD1
V gene: TRBV5-1
CDR3 length: 14
CDR3 protein: CASSRTEDRGAHTF
CDR3 DNA: TGCGCCAGCAGCCGGACGGAGGACAGGGGTGCTCACACCTTC

J gene: TRBJ2-2
clone size: -
D gene: TRBD1
V gene: TRBV6-4
CDR3 length: 14
CDR3 protein: CASARTGDNGELFF
CDR3 DNA: TGTGCCAGCGCCAGAACAGGGGATAACGGGGAGCTGTTTTTT

J gene: TRBJ2-3
clone size: -
D gene: TRBD2
V gene: TRBV7-3
CDR3 length: 14
CDR3 protein: CASSGSGGADTQYF
CDR3 DNA: TGTGCCAGCAGCGGAAGCGGGGGGGCTGATACGCAGTATTTT

J gene: TRBJ2-5
clone size: -
D gene: TRBD2
V gene: TRBV19
CDR3 length: 15
CDR3 protein: CASSTGGTIQETQYF
CDR3 DNA: TGTGCCAGTAGTACCGGGGGGACTATCCAAGAGACCCAGTACTTC

J gene: TRBJ1-1
clone size: -
D gene: -
V gene: TRBV7-3
CDR3 length: 13
CDR3 protein: CASSWGPNTEAFF
CDR3 DNA: TGTGCCAGCAGCTGGGGACCGAACACTGAAGCTTTCTTT

J gene: TRBJ2-3
clone size: -
D gene: -
V gene: TRBV18
CDR3 length: 16
CDR3 protein: CASSRSRDPSTDTQYF
CDR3 DNA: TGTGCCAGCTCACGATCCCGGGACCCTAGCACAGATACGCAGTATTTT

J gene: TRBJ2-7
clone size: once
D gene: -
V gene: TRBV19
CDR3 length: 13
CDR3 protein: CASSPGQGIEQYF
CDR3 DNA: TGTGCCAGTAGTCCCGGCCAGGGGATCGAGCAGTACTTC

J gene: TRBJ1-5
clone size: large
D gene: -
V gene: TRBV25-1
CDR3 length: 16
CDR3 protein: CASSYGGAGSNQPQHF
CDR3 DNA: TGTGCCAGCAGTTATGGTGGGGCAGGAAGCAATCAGCCCCAGCATTTT

J gene: TRBJ1-1
clone size: -
D gene: TRBD1
V gene: TRBV6-1
CDR3 length: 13
CDR3 protein: CASRQGMNTEAFF
CDR3 DNA: TGTGCCAGCAGACAGGGGATGAACACTGAAGCTTTCTTT

J gene: TRBJ2-5
clone size: -
D gene: -
V gene: TRBV5-6
CDR3 length: 13
CDR3 protein: CASSLTRWETQYF
CDR3 DNA: TGTGCCAGCAGCTTGACCCGGTGGGAGACCCAGTACTTC

J gene: TRBJ2-1
clone size: -
D gene: -
V gene: TRBV10-3
CDR3 length: 12
CDR3 protein: CAISESRGEQFF
CDR3 DNA: TGTGCCATCAGTGAGTCGAGGGGTGAGCAGTTCTTC

J gene: TRBJ1-1
clone size: -
D gene: -
V gene: TRBV11-2
CDR3 length: 13
CDR3 protein: CASSLVGATEAFF
CDR3 DNA: TGTGCCAGCAGCTTAGTTGGGGCCACTGAAGCTTTCTTT

J gene: TRBJ1-2
clone size: -
D gene: TRBD1
V gene: TRBV7-9
CDR3 length: 13
CDR3 protein: CASSLWDRGRYTF
CDR3 DNA: TGTGCCAGCAGCTTATGGGACAGGGGACGCTACACCTTC

J gene: TRBJ2-1
clone size: few
D gene: -
V gene: TRBV5-6
CDR3 length: 14
CDR3 protein: CASSLRGSYNEQFF
CDR3 DNA: TGTGCCAGCAGCTTGAGGGGCTCCTACAATGAGCAGTTCTTC

J gene: TRBJ2-7
clone size: medium-sized
D gene: -
V gene: TRBV7-2
CDR3 length: 18
CDR3 protein: CASSLGARALTLVGEQYF
CDR3 DNA: TGTGCCAGCAGCTTAGGGGCCAGGGCTCTTACTCTAGTGGGCGAGCAGTACTTC

J gene: TRBJ2-7
clone size: -
D gene: -
V gene: TRBV9
CDR3 length: 16
CDR3 protein: CASSVAGGATSREQYF
CDR3 DNA: TGTGCCAGCAGCGTAGCGGGGGGCGCGACTAGCCGCGAGCAGTACTTC

J gene: TRBJ2-1
clone size: -
D gene: -
V gene: TRBV10-3
CDR3 length: 11
CDR3 protein: CAISGRSEQFF
CDR3 DNA: TGTGCCATCAGTGGAAGAAGTGAGCAGTTCTTC

J gene: TRBJ1-1
clone size: -
D gene: TRBD1
V gene: TRBV10-3
CDR3 length: 15
CDR3 protein: CATRQGTVIDTEAFF
CDR3 DNA: TGTGCCACAAGACAGGGGACCGTTATAGACACTGAAGCTTTCTTT

J gene: TRBJ2-2
clone size: -
D gene: TRBD1
V gene: TRBV30
CDR3 length: 17
CDR3 protein: CAWRGTGRTVSTGELFF
CDR3 DNA: TGTGCCTGGAGAGGGACAGGGCGGACCGTCAGCACCGGGGAGCTGTTTTTT

J gene: TRBJ1-4
clone size: -
D gene: -
V gene: TRBV14
CDR3 length: 16
CDR3 protein: CASSRGPTATNEKLFF
CDR3 DNA: TGTGCCAGCAGCCGGGGACCAACAGCAACTAATGAAAAACTGTTTTTT

J gene: TRBJ2-5
clone size: once
D gene: TRBD2
V gene: TRBV11-2
CDR3 length: 16
CDR3 protein: CASRPGPAGGPETQYF
CDR3 DNA: TGTGCCAGCAGACCAGGCCCAGCGGGGGGGCCGGAGACCCAGTACTTC

J gene: TRBJ2-5
clone size: -
D gene: -
V gene: TRBV18
CDR3 length: 15
CDR3 protein: CASSPSQGKLETQYF
CDR3 DNA: TGTGCCAGCTCACCTTCACAGGGCAAATTAGAGACCCAGTACTTC

J gene: TRBJ1-6
clone size: -
D gene: -
V gene: TRBV9
CDR3 length: 13
CDR3 protein: CASSVGRDSPLHF
CDR3 DNA: TGTGCCAGCAGCGTGGGTAGGGACTCACCCCTCCACTTT

J gene: TRBJ2-2
clone size: -
D gene: TRBD1
V gene: TRBV30
CDR3 length: 15
CDR3 protein: CAPPGQGAVTGELFF
CDR3 DNA: TGTGCCCCGCCCGGACAGGGGGCAGTTACCGGGGAGCTGTTTTTT

J gene: TRBJ2-1
clone size: -
D gene: -
V gene: TRBV5-1
CDR3 length: 13
CDR3 protein: CASSQQGYNEQFF
CDR3 DNA: TGCGCCAGCAGTCAACAGGGATACAATGAGCAGTTCTTC

J gene: TRBJ1-1
clone size: -
D gene: -
V gene: TRBV15
CDR3 length: 17
CDR3 protein: CATSRLPDSIVNTEAFF
CDR3 DNA: TGTGCCACCAGCAGACTCCCGGACAGTATAGTGAACACTGAAGCTTTCTTT

J gene: TRBJ1-1
clone size: -
D gene: -
V gene: TRBV29-1
CDR3 length: 12
CDR3 protein: CSVGSRGPEAFF
CDR3 DNA: TGCAGCGTTGGGTCCCGTGGACCTGAAGCTTTCTTT

J gene: TRBJ1-2
clone size: -
D gene: TRBD1
V gene: TRBV2
CDR3 length: 15
CDR3 protein: CASSVGSGQGSGYTF
CDR3 DNA: TGTGCCAGCAGTGTAGGGTCAGGACAGGGTTCGGGCTACACCTTC

J gene: TRBJ1-1
clone size: -
D gene: -
V gene: TRBV12-5
CDR3 length: 15
CDR3 protein: CASGNGTSMNTEAFF
CDR3 DNA: TGTGCTAGTGGTAACGGGACATCCATGAACACTGAAGCTTTCTTT